The present TCR beta chain was sequenced within a study of blood T cell repertoires in COVID-19. Profiling relied on immunoSEQ multiplex PCR, and the TCRdb table lists in-frame clones only, not all of them. The repertoire holds hundreds of thousands of clones, with about 89% as singletons. The CDR3 has 15 amino acids. V dropped 4 bases and J dropped 2 bases, with 15 bases sitting between them. The germline V gene encodes CDR1 SGHTA and CDR2 FQGTGA. Sequenced sample: peripheral blood. V usage is TRBV7-3 and J usage is TRBJ2-7; D may be TRBD2 (6 bases). This clonotype originated in a man between 60 and 75 years old who had recovered from COVID-19. CDR3 nucleotide sequence: TGTGCCAGCAGCTCCCCCCGGAGGGACCCCTACGAGCAGTACTTC. This translates into CASSSPRRDPYEQYF.